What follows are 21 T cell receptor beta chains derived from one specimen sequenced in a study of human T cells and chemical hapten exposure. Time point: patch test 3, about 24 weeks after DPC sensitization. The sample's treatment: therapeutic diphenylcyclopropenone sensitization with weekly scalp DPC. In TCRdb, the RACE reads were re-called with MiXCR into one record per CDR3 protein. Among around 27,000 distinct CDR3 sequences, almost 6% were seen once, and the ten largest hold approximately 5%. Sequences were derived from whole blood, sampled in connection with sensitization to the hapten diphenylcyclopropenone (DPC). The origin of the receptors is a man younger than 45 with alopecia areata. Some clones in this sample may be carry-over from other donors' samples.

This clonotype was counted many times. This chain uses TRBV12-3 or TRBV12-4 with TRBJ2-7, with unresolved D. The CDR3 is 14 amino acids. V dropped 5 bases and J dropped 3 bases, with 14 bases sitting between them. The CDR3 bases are TGTGCCAGCAGTCTAGGTACCAACCACTACGAGCAGTACTTC. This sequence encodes CASSLGTNHYEQYF.

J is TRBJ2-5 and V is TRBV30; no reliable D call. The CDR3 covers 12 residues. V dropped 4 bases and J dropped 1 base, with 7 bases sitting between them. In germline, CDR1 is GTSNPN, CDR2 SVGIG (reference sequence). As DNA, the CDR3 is TGTGCCTGGACTCTATCCCAAGAGACCCAGTACTTC. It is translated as CAWTLSQETQYF.

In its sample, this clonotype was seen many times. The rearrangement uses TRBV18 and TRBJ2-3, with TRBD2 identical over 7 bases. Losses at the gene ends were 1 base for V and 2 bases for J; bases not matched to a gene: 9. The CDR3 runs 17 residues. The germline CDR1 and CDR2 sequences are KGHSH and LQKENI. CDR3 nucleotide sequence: TGTGCCAGCTCACCACAATTTGCTAGCGGCAACACAGATACGCAGTATTTT. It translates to CASSPQFASGNTDTQYF.

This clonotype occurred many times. The CDR3 loop is CASSFSRGQNTGELGQNTGELFF. The CDR3 DNA reads TGTGCCAGCAGTTTTTCCCGGGGCCAGAACACCGGGGAGCTGGGCCAGAACACCGGGGAGCTGTTTTTT. This chain links TRBV12-3 or TRBV12-4 with TRBJ2-2; D might be TRBD1 or TRBD2, each matching 5 bases. Trimming cost V 3 bases and J 1 base, with 33 bases left between them. The CDR3 extends over 23 amino acids.

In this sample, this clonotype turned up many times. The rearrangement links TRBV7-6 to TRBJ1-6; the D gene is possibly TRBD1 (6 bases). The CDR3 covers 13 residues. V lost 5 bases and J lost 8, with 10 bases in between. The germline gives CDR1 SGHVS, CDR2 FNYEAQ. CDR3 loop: CASSPGDYSPLHF. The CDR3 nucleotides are TGTGCCAGCAGCCCAGGGGATTATTCACCCCTCCACTTT.

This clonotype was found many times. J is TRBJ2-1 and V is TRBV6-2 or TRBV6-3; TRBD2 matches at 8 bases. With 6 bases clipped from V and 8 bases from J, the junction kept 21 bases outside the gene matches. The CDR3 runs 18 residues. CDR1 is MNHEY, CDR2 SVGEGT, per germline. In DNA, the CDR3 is TGTGCCAGCAGACCCCTCTTCGGGGGGGCCCACTTTACAGATGAGCAGTTCTTC. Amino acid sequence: CASRPLFGGAHFTDEQFF.

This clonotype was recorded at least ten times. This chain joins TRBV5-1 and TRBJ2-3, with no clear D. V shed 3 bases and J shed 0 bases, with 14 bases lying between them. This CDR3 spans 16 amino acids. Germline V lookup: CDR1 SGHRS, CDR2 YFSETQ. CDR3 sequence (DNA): TGCGCCAGCAGCTCGGGCGCTGGCTCTAGCACAGATACGCAGTATTTT. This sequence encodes CASSSGAGSSTDTQYF.

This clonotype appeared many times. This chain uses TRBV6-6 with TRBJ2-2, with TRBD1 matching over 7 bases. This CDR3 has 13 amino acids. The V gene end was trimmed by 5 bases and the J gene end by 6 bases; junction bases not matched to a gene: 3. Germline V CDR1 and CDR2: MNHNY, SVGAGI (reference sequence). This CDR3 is CASSQQGPGELFF. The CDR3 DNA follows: TGTGCCAGCAGTCAACAGGGGCCCGGGGAGCTGTTTTTT.

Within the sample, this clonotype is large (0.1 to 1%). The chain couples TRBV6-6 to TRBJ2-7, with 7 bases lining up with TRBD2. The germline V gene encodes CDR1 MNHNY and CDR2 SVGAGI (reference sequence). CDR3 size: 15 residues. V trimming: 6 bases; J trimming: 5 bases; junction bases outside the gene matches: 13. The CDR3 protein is CASSLRDYLLDEQYF. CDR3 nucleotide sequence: TGTGCCAGCAGCCTCCGGGACTACCTTTTAGACGAGCAGTACTTC.

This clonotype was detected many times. CDR3 bases: TGTGCCAGCAGGCCTCAGGGGGAGGGAGAGACCCAGTACTTC. Amino acids: CASRPQGEGETQYF. The chain carries TRBV28 and TRBJ2-5; D is tentatively TRBD1 or TRBD2 (7 bases each). The CDR3 totals 14 residues. The ends were cut back, 6 bases at V and 4 bases at J, with 15 bases in the middle. Germline CDR1 reads MDHEN; CDR2 reads SYDVKM.

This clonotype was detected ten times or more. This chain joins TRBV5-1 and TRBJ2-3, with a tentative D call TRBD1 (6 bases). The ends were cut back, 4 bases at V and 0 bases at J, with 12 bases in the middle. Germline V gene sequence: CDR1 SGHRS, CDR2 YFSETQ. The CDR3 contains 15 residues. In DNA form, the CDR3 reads TGCGCCAGCAGCCCTGGACAGACTAGCACAGATACGCAGTATTTT. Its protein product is CASSPGQTSTDTQYF.

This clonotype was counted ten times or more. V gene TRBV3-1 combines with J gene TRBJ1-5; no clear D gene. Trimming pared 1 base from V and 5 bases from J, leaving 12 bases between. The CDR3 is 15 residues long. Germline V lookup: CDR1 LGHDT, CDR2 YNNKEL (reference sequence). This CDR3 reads CASSQGPGSYQPQHF. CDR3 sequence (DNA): TGTGCCAGCAGCCAAGGTCCAGGATCCTATCAGCCCCAGCATTTT.

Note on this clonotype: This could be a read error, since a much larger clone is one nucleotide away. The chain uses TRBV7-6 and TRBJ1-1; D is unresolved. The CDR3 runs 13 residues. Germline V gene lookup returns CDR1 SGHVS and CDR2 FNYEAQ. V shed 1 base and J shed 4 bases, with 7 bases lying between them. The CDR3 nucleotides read TGTGCCAGCAGCTTAGAAGCCACCACTGAAGCTTTCTTT. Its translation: CASSLEATTEAFF.

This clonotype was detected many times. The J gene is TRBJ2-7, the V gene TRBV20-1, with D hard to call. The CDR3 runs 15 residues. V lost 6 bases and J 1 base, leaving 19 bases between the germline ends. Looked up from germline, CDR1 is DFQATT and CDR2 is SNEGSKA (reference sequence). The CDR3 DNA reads TGCAGTGCATCGGAAACCCTTTATGGATCCTACGAGCAGTACTTC. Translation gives CSASETLYGSYEQYF.

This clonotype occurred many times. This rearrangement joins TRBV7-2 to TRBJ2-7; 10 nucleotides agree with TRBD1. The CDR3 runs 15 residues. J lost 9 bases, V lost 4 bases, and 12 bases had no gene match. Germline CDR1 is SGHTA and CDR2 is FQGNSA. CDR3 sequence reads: CASSSSRTGGTSQYF. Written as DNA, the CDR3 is TGTGCCAGCAGCTCCTCCCGGACAGGGGGAACTTCGCAGTACTTC.

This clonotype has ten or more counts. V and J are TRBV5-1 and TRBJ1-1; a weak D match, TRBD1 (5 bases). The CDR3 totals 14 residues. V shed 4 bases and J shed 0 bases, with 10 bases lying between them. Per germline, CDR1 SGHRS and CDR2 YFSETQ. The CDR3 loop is CASSLGPVNTEAFF. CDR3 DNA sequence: TGCGCCAGCAGCCTGGGACCGGTGAACACTGAAGCTTTCTTT. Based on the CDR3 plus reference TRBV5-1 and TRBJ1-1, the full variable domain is KAGVTQTPRYLIKTRGQQVTLSCSPISGHRSVSWYQQTPGQGLQFLFEYFSETQRNKGNFPGRFSGRQFSNSRSEMNVSTLELGDSALYLCASSLGPVNTEAFFGQGTRLTVV.

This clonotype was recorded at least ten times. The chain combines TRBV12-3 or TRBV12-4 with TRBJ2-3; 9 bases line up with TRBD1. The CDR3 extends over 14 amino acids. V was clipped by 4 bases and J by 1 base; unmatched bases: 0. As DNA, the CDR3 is TGTGCCAGCAGTTGGACAGGGGGCACAGATACGCAGTATTTT. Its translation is CASSWTGGTDTQYF.

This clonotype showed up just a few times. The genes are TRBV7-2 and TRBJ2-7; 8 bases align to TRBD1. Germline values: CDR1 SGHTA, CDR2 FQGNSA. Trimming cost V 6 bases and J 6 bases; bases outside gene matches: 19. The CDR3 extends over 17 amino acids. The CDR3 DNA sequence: TGTGCCAGCAGATTACACCCCCCCGGGACAGGCCCCCTCGAGCAGTACTTC. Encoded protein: CASRLHPPGTGPLEQYF.

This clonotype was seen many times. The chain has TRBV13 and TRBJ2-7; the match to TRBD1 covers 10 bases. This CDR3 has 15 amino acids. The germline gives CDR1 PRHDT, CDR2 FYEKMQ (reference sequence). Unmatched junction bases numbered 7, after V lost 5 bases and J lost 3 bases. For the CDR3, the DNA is TGTGCCAGCAGCACACCGGGACAGGGGAGCTACGAGCAGTACTTC. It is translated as CASSTPGQGSYEQYF.

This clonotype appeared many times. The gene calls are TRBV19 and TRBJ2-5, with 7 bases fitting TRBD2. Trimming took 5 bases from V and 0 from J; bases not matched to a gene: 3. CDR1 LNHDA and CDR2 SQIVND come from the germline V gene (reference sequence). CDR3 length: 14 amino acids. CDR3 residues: CASSGRGNQETQYF. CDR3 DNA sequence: TGTGCCAGTAGTGGGCGGGGGAACCAAGAGACCCAGTACTTC.

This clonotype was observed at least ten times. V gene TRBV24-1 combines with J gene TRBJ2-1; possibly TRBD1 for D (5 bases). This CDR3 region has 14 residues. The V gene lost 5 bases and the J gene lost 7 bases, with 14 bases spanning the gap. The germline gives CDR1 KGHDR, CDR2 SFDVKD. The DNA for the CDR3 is TGTGCCACCAGTGCGGCAGGGCTTCGGAATGAGCAGTTCTTC. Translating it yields CATSAAGLRNEQFF.